One and the same sample provided the 23 T cell receptor beta chains below, sequenced in a study of shared clonotypes between healthy human individuals. Naive CD8 cells were CD45RO-negative, positively selected for CCR7, excluding terminally differentiated effector memory CD45RA+ cells. Assay: immunoSEQ multiplex PCR; the TCRdb copy retains only in-frame clones and omits some. The sample has roughly 770,000 clones, about 96% seen once. The sequenced sample was naive CD8+ T cells sorted from blood. The receptors were sampled from a man younger than 40 in good health.

The gene calls are TRBV5-4 and TRBJ1-2; D gene uncertain. Trimming removed 0 bases at V and 6 bases at J, with 18 bases between. Germline V gene data show CDR1 as SGHNT and CDR2 as YYREEE (reference sequence). The CDR3 is made up of 16 amino acids. CDR3 protein: CASSLVGNGEIDGYTF. In nucleotides, the CDR3 is TGTGCCAGCAGCTTGGTGGGGAATGGAGAGATTGATGGCTACACCTTC.

The chain couples TRBV5-4 to TRBJ2-7; tentative D call: TRBD1 (6 bases). This CDR3 has 17 residues. V lost 4 bases and J 3 bases, leaving 23 bases between the germline ends. Germline CDR1 is SGHNT and CDR2 is YYREEE (reference sequence). CDR3 coding DNA: TGTGCCAGCAGCCGCCTCCTCGAGGGGGTTGGAAGCTACGAGCAGTACTTC. It specifies CASSRLLEGVGSYEQYF.

The CDR3 loop reads CASSLDLAGLFSSNQPQHF. Written as DNA, the CDR3 is TGTGCCAGCAGCTTAGACCTGGCAGGGCTGTTTTCGAGCAATCAGCCCCAGCATTTT. This chain uses TRBV11-2 with TRBJ1-5; TRBD1 is a possible D gene (5 bases). Deletions cut 0 bases from V and 1 base from J, with 19 bases between. The CDR3 is made up of 19 amino acids. Per the germline V gene, CDR1 is SGHAT and CDR2 is FQNNGV.

The chain has TRBV7-2 and TRBJ2-5; a weak D match, TRBD2 (6 bases). The CDR3 consists of 18 residues. Trimming cost V 4 bases and J 2 bases, with 23 bases left between them. Looked up from germline, CDR1 is SGHTA and CDR2 is FQGNSA. The CDR3 nucleotides are TGTGCCAGCAGCTACTATCCACGGGGGTACTGGGGGCAAGAGACCCAGTACTTC. Protein sequence: CASSYYPRGYWGQETQYF.

This clone was counted a single time. The chain employs TRBV7-9 and TRBJ1-2; TRBD1 agrees at 10 bases. The CDR3 loop spans 16 amino acids. V trimming: 3 bases; J trimming: 4 bases; junction bases outside the gene matches: 8. Germline loops: CDR1 SEHNR, CDR2 FQNEAQ (reference sequence). Here the CDR3 reads CASSLTGGGRTYGYTF. The DNA for the CDR3 is TGTGCCAGCAGCTTGACAGGGGGCGGAAGAACCTATGGCTACACCTTC. Drawing the rest from reference TRBV7-9 and TRBJ1-2, the complete variable domain is DTGVSQNPRHKITKRGQNVTFRCDPISEHNRLYWYRQTLGQGPEFLTYFQNEAQLEKSRLLSDRFSAERPKGSFSTLEIQRTEQGDSAMYLCASSLTGGGRTYGYTFGSGTRLTVV.

In this sample, this clone turned up once. The chain uses TRBV5-1 and TRBJ2-1, with TRBD2 matching over 13 bases. From germline, CDR1 is SGHRS and CDR2 YFSETQ. The CDR3 spans 18 residues. The V and J ends lost 4 bases and 8 bases, in that order; junction bases with no gene match: 15. The CDR3 DNA reads as TGCGCCAGCAGCCAGGGACTAGCGGGACTCGCCACGGCGGATGAGCAGTTCTTC. Translated: CASSQGLAGLATADEQFF.

The gene calls are TRBV29-1 and TRBJ2-7, with a tentative D call TRBD2 (5 bases). The CDR3 runs 13 residues. V was clipped by 3 bases and J by 3 bases, with 12 bases between them. Germline V gene sequence: CDR1 SQVTM, CDR2 ANQGSEA. The CDR3 nucleotides are TGCAGCGTTGACACGCACGAGGGCTACGAGCAGTACTTC. Its protein product is CSVDTHEGYEQYF.

The chain links TRBV5-6 to TRBJ2-2; TRBD1 agrees at 9 bases. The CDR3 has 17 amino acids. Germline V gene data show CDR1 as SGHDT and CDR2 as YYEEEE. The V segment lost 0 bases and the J segment 3 bases; nucleotides outside the gene matches: 6. CDR3 bases: TGTGCCAGCAGCTTGGCTGTTAGGGACAGGGACACCGGGGAGCTGTTTTTT. It codes for CASSLAVRDRDTGELFF.

CDR3 DNA: TGCGCCAGCAGTGATTTCGCGGGCTCCCGCACAGATACGCAGTATTTT. Translating it yields CASSDFAGSRTDTQYF. The gene calls are TRBV10-2 and TRBJ2-3, with D perhaps TRBD2 (5 bases). The CDR3 is made up of 16 amino acids. The germline CDR1 and CDR2 sequences are WSHSY and SAAADI. The V gene lost 3 bases and the J gene lost 1 base, with 14 bases spanning the gap.

This clone was found once. CDR3 bases: TGTGCCAGTAGTACCGGACAGGGGTATAGCAATCAGCCCCAGCATTTT. It specifies CASSTGQGYSNQPQHF. This sequence joins TRBV19 and TRBJ1-5; TRBD1 agrees at 9 bases. Germline-derived CDR1 and CDR2 are LNHDA and SQIVND (reference sequence). The CDR3 length is 16 residues. The V segment lost 4 bases and the J segment 0 bases; nucleotides outside the gene matches: 4.

The V call is TRBV5-6, the J call TRBJ1-2, with TRBD1 matching over 8 bases. The CDR3 totals 16 residues. CDR1 and CDR2 (germline): SGHDT, YYEEEE. With 0 bases clipped from V and 2 bases from J, the junction kept 6 bases outside the gene matches. The CDR3 DNA follows: TGTGCCAGCAGCTTGGTCGGGACAGGCCTCAACTATGGCTACACCTTC. This sequence encodes CASSLVGTGLNYGYTF.

The rearrangement links TRBV10-2 to TRBJ2-1; D is unclear. Deletions cut 4 bases from V and 8 bases from J, with 18 bases between. Per germline, CDR1 WSHSY and CDR2 SAAADI. The CDR3 runs 15 residues. CDR3 in DNA: TGCGCCAGCAGTGTCGAGGAGATTCTTCAAGATGAGCAGTTCTTC. It specifies CASSVEEILQDEQFF.

The chain employs TRBV29-1 and TRBJ1-3, with 7 bases identical to TRBD1. The CDR3 loop spans 14 amino acids. Trimming took 6 bases from V and 0 from J; bases not matched to a gene: 5. Germline CDR1 is SQVTM and CDR2 is ANQGSEA. The CDR3 spells CSVPGDSSGNTIYF. Written as DNA, the CDR3 is TGCAGCGTCCCCGGGGACAGCTCTGGAAACACCATATATTTT.

The chain links TRBV4-1 to TRBJ2-4; D not certain. CDR3 size: 14 residues. Germline assignment: CDR1 MGHRA and CDR2 YSYEKL. V lost 4 bases to trimming and J lost 0 bases, with 7 bases between them. The CDR3 coding sequence is TGCGCCAGCAGCCCGGCGGTAGCCAAAAACATTCAGTACTTC. Residues: CASSPAVAKNIQYF.

The chain employs TRBV11-2 and TRBJ2-7; possibly TRBD2 for D (7 bases). In germline, CDR1 is SGHAT, CDR2 FQNNGV. Trimming shortened V by 2 bases and J by 5 bases, and 22 bases separated the two germline ends. CDR3 length: 17 residues. CDR3 in DNA: TGTGCCAGCAGCTTAACGCCAAGAGCGGGACATCTTGACGAGCAGTACTTC. Protein: CASSLTPRAGHLDEQYF.

J is TRBJ1-4 and V is TRBV11-2; maybe TRBD1 (5 bases). V dropped 6 bases and J dropped 2 bases, with 7 bases sitting between them. This CDR3 has 13 amino acids. CDR1 and CDR2 (germline): SGHAT, FQNNGV. CDR3 loop: CASSGGTNEKLFF. As DNA, the CDR3 is TGTGCCAGCAGTGGGGGGACTAATGAAAAACTGTTTTTT.

The chain joins TRBV6-5 to TRBJ2-2; D not certain. This CDR3 is 13 amino acids long. The germline V gene encodes CDR1 MNHEY and CDR2 SVGAGI. The germline V and J ends were trimmed by 8 bases and 0 bases, with 7 bases remaining between them. DNA for the CDR3: TGTGCCAGCGGAACAGCGAACACCGGGGAGCTGTTTTTT. As protein: CASGTANTGELFF.

The gene calls are TRBV11-2 and TRBJ2-5; D ambiguous. Per the germline V gene, CDR1 is SGHAT and CDR2 is FQNNGV. V gave up 0 bases and J gave up 5 bases, with 10 bases separating them. The CDR3 is 14 residues long. CDR3 loop: CASSLDVVSETQYF. CDR3 DNA sequence: TGTGCCAGCAGCTTAGATGTCGTTTCGGAGACCCAGTACTTC.

The V gene is TRBV27, the J gene TRBJ2-6; 8 bases are a match to TRBD1. The V gene's germline CDR1 is MNHEY and CDR2 SMNVEV (reference sequence). The V and J ends lost 3 bases and 2 bases, in that order; junction bases with no gene match: 3. This CDR3 spans 16 amino acids. The CDR3 coding sequence is TGTGCCAGCAGTTTGTTGGGACAGGCTGGGGCCAACGTCCTGACTTTC. Its protein product is CASSLLGQAGANVLTF. Drawing the rest from reference TRBV27 and TRBJ2-6, the complete variable domain is EAQVTQNPRYLITVTGKKLTVTCSQNMNHEYMSWYRQDPGLGLRQIYYSMNVEVTDKGDVPEGYKVSRKEKRNFPLILESPSPNQTSLYFCASSLLGQAGANVLTFGAGSRLTVL.

This clone was detected only once. CDR3 sequence reads: CASSGVAGGHQDTQYF. CDR3 in DNA: TGTGCCAGCAGTGGTGTAGCGGGAGGTCATCAAGATACGCAGTATTTT. The chain is built from TRBV2 and TRBJ2-3; TRBD2 aligns across 10 bases. Germline CDR1 and CDR2: SNHLY and FYNNEI. CDR3 length: 16 amino acids. The V gene end was trimmed by 4 bases and the J gene end by 5 bases; junction bases not matched to a gene: 9.

The rearrangement links TRBV27 to TRBJ2-7; 8 bases agree with TRBD1. This CDR3 has 15 residues. V shed 8 bases, J shed 3 bases, and the junction held 12 bases outside the gene matches. Per the germline V gene, CDR1 is MNHEY and CDR2 is SMNVEV (reference sequence). The CDR3 protein is CASRTPPRGRYEQYF. CDR3 bases: TGTGCCAGCCGCACACCGCCCAGGGGGCGCTACGAGCAGTACTTC.

J is TRBJ2-3 and V is TRBV28, with 8 bases matching TRBD1. The V gene's germline CDR1 is MDHEN and CDR2 SYDVKM. V lost 6 bases to trimming and J lost 1 base; unmatched junction nucleotides: 3. The CDR3 spans 14 residues. The CDR3 protein is CASRQGARTDTQYF. As DNA, the CDR3 is TGTGCCAGCAGGCAGGGGGCCCGCACAGATACGCAGTATTTT.

J is TRBJ1-3 and V is TRBV4-1, with D maybe TRBD1 (5 bases). The CDR3 covers 16 residues. Trimming removed 1 base at V and 0 bases at J, with 10 bases between. The germline CDR1 and CDR2 sequences are MGHRA and YSYEKL. The DNA of the CDR3 is TGCGCCAGCAGCCAAGCACCGGGGACCTCTGGAAACACCATATATTTT. This gives the protein CASSQAPGTSGNTIYF.